This passage covers 25 T cell receptor beta chains from one sample sequenced in a study of T cell responses to AZD1222 COVID-19 vaccine. Measured with immunoSEQ multiplex PCR; TCRdb has only the in-frame clones, and not every one. The table has about 120,000 clones, about 88% seen once; the top ten hold 3%. Sequenced here: peripheral blood, sampled 28 days after the second AZD1222 dose. These receptors originate from an adult who received the AZD1222 COVID-19 vaccine.

V is TRBV27 and J is TRBJ1-6; possibly TRBD1 for D (5 bases). This CDR3 is 15 amino acids long. CDR1 and CDR2 from the germline V gene are MNHEY and SMNVEV (reference sequence). Trimming removed 4 bases at V and 5 bases at J, with 12 bases between. Written as DNA, the CDR3 is TGTGCCAGCAGTTCCGGGACGGAAAATAATTCACCCCTCCACTTT. It is translated as CASSSGTENNSPLHF.

This chain links TRBV6-5 with TRBJ1-1, with unresolved D. Germline assignment: CDR1 MNHEY and CDR2 SVGAGI. The length of the CDR3 is 13 residues. V was clipped by 5 bases and J by 4 bases, with 11 bases between them. The CDR3 coding sequence is TGTGCCAGCAGTAGCTTGATGGCCACTGAAGCTTTCTTT. It codes for CASSSLMATEAFF.

This chain links TRBV5-1 with TRBJ2-5; 14 bases are a match to TRBD2. Germline trimming cut 3 bases from V and 4 bases from J; bases unmatched to any gene: 11. There are 18 residues in the CDR3. Germline CDR1 SGHRS, CDR2 YFSETQ. The CDR3 sequence: CASSSGTSGGLQSETQYF. DNA for the CDR3: TGCGCCAGCAGCTCCGGGACTAGCGGGGGACTTCAATCAGAGACCCAGTACTTC.

The chain couples TRBV28 to TRBJ1-2; D gene uncertain. Trimming cost V 7 bases and J 8 bases, with 14 bases left between them. CDR3 size: 12 residues. The germline gives CDR1 MDHEN, CDR2 SYDVKM. The CDR3: CASTSGPGGYTF. In nucleotides, the CDR3 is TGTGCCAGCACTTCCGGCCCGGGAGGCTACACCTTC.

The gene calls are TRBV11-1 and TRBJ2-5; D is unclear. The CDR3 covers 12 residues. Germline V lookup: CDR1 SGHAT, CDR2 FQDESV (reference sequence). With 1 base removed from V and 7 bases from J, the gap between germline ends came to 7 bases. CDR3 DNA: TGTGCCAGCAGCTTAGTTTTCGGGACCCAGTACTTC. Translating gives CASSLVFGTQYF.

The genes are TRBV10-3 and TRBJ2-1; 7 bases align to TRBD1. Germline loops: CDR1 ENHRY, CDR2 SYGVKD. The CDR3 sequence is 14 residues long. V gave up 2 bases and J gave up 8 bases; unmatched junction bases: 6. For the CDR3, the DNA is TGTGCCATCAGTGAGCCACAGGGGAGTCATGAGCAGTTCTTC. It is translated as CAISEPQGSHEQFF.

V and J are TRBV4-1 and TRBJ2-7; D unresolved. The CDR3 length is 14 residues. V lost 5 bases to trimming and J lost 7 bases, with 18 bases between them. CDR1 is MGHRA and CDR2 is YSYEKL in the germline V gene. The CDR3 DNA sequence: TGCGCCAGCAGCGCTCATGGGCGGTCCGAGGAGCAGTACTTC. It translates to CASSAHGRSEEQYF.

This sequence joins TRBV10-1 and TRBJ1-2, with D tentatively TRBD1 (5 bases). Per germline, CDR1 WNHNN and CDR2 SYGVQD (reference sequence). The V end lost 9 bases, the J end lost 7 bases, and 12 bases lay between the germline ends. The CDR3 length is 11 residues. Here the CDR3 DNA reads TGCGCCAGGGGTCAGGGATCTGGCTACACCTTC. It yields the protein CARGQGSGYTF.

Relative to its sample, this clone is medium-sized. The chain combines TRBV19 with TRBJ2-2, with 8 bases that match TRBD1. J lost 6 bases, V lost 0 bases, and 9 bases had no gene match. Germline lookup yields CDR1 LNHDA and CDR2 SQIVND (reference sequence). This CDR3 spans 17 amino acids. CDR3 bases: TGTGCCAGTAGTATAGATAGCGCAGGGGGCGGCTCCGGGGAGCTGTTTTTT. Translation: CASSIDSAGGGSGELFF.

The chain is built from TRBV18 and TRBJ2-3, with 9 bases lining up with TRBD2. Germline CDR1 reads KGHSH; CDR2 reads LQKENI. V gave up 6 bases and J gave up 4 bases; unmatched junction bases: 17. The CDR3 runs 18 residues. The CDR3 reads CASSAFPPASGNSDTQYF. As DNA, the CDR3 is TGTGCCAGCTCTGCATTCCCCCCGGCTAGCGGGAACTCAGATACGCAGTATTTT.

The chain joins TRBV10-2 to TRBJ2-2; TRBD2 matches 9 bases. Germline values: CDR1 WSHSY, CDR2 SAAADI. This CDR3 spans 14 amino acids. The trim removed 8 bases at V and 3 bases at J, leaving 4 bases unmatched. Here the CDR3 reads CASATSGYTGELFF. The CDR3 region has the DNA TGCGCCAGCGCTACTAGCGGGTACACCGGGGAGCTGTTTTTT.

The chain couples TRBV19 to TRBJ1-1, with a tentative D call TRBD1 (6 bases). The CDR3 runs 14 residues. V lost 6 bases and J 4 bases, leaving 15 bases between the germline ends. Germline CDR1 reads LNHDA; CDR2 reads SQIVND (reference sequence). DNA of the CDR3: TGTGCCAGTAGGAGTCGGGGGCTTTCCACTGAAGCTTTCTTT. Protein: CASRSRGLSTEAFF.

This chain uses TRBV30 with TRBJ2-5; D perhaps matches TRBD2 (6 bases). CDR3 length: 17 amino acids. V shed 3 bases and J shed 0 bases, with 20 bases lying between them. Germline values: CDR1 GTSNPN, CDR2 SVGIG (reference sequence). DNA of the CDR3: TGTGCCTGGAGCCGAGAATTGCGGGGCAGATACCAAGAGACCCAGTACTTC. Protein: CAWSRELRGRYQETQYF.

The chain has TRBV5-5 and TRBJ1-5; a possible D gene is TRBD1 (5 bases). The germline V and J ends were trimmed by 0 bases and 7 bases, with 14 bases remaining between them. The CDR3 is made up of 15 amino acids. CDR1 is SGHKS, CDR2 YYEKEE, per germline (reference sequence). This chain's CDR3 is CASSLVGGSEQPQHF. The DNA of the CDR3 is TGTGCCAGCAGCTTGGTCGGGGGGTCTGAACAGCCCCAGCATTTT.

The J gene is TRBJ1-5, the V gene TRBV4-1; 10 positions agree with TRBD1. The CDR3 is made up of 20 amino acids. The germline CDR1 and CDR2 sequences are MGHRA and YSYEKL. Trimming at V came to 3 bases and at J to 0 bases, leaving 14 bases not matched to a gene. CDR3 coding DNA: TGCGCCAGCAGCCAGAAGGGGGGGACAGGGGAGCCCTATAGCAATCAGCCCCAGCATTTT. Protein: CASSQKGGTGEPYSNQPQHF.

This clone came up a few times. This sequence joins TRBV11-3 and TRBJ1-3; D gene uncertain. Trimming removed 0 bases from V and 4 bases from J, with 7 bases in between. CDR3 length equals 14 residues. Looked up from germline, CDR1 is SGHNT and CDR2 is YENEEA. The CDR3, as DNA: TGTGCCAGCAGCTTAGATTTCGCCGGAAACACCATATATTTT. Its translation is CASSLDFAGNTIYF.

V is TRBV7-2 and J is TRBJ1-1; TRBD1 matches at 11 bases. V gave up 4 bases and J gave up 8 bases; unmatched junction bases: 3. This CDR3 has 13 amino acids. Germline CDR1 SGHTA, CDR2 FQGNSA. The CDR3 bases are TGTGCCAGCAGCTGGGACAGGGGGGCCGAAGCTTTCTTT. Residues: CASSWDRGAEAFF. Full variable domain (rest looked up from reference TRBV7-2 and TRBJ1-1): GAGVSQSPSNKVTEKGKDVELRCDPISGHTALYWYRQSLGQGLEFLIYFQGNSAPDKSGLPSDRFSAERTGGSVSTLTIQRTQQEDSAVYLCASSWDRGAEAFFGQGTRLTVV.

This clone occurred once. The gene calls are TRBV19 and TRBJ2-3, with D unclear. CDR3 length: 11 residues. Germline V gives CDR1 LNHDA, CDR2 SQIVND (reference sequence). V lost 1 base and J lost 6, with 2 bases in between. The CDR3 region has the DNA TGTGCCAGTAGTATAGCCGATACGCAGTATTTT. It is translated as CASSIADTQYF.

In this sample, this clone turned up once. This chain connects TRBV7-9 to TRBJ1-6, with D maybe TRBD1 (6 bases). This CDR3 comprises 15 residues. V lost 8 bases, J lost 8 bases, and 19 bases lay in between. The germline gives CDR1 SEHNR, CDR2 FQNEAQ (reference sequence). The CDR3 bases are TGTGCCAGCGCGCCCGGGGGGGCAGGGGATTCACCCCTCCACTTT. Its protein product is CASAPGGAGDSPLHF.

There are a few counts of this clone. This chain uses TRBV12-5 with TRBJ2-2; maybe TRBD2 (5 bases). Per the germline V gene, CDR1 is LGHNT and CDR2 is FRNRAP. V was cut by 6 bases and J by 4 bases, with 15 bases left in between. The CDR3 length is 15 residues. CDR3 DNA: TGTGCTAGTGGACCCACCGGACTGGGCACCGGGGAGCTGTTTTTT. Protein product: CASGPTGLGTGELFF.

Note on this clone: Other DNA sequences of this sample code for an identical CDR3. V is TRBV30 and J is TRBJ2-7; D is possibly TRBD2 (5 bases). With 2 bases removed from V and 1 base from J, the gap between germline ends came to 6 bases. The CDR3 is made up of 12 amino acids. Germline V gene data show CDR1 as GTSNPN and CDR2 as SVGIG (reference sequence). DNA of the CDR3: TGTGCCTGGAGTAGAGGGTCCTACGAGCAGTACTTC. This gives the protein CAWSRGSYEQYF.

The V call is TRBV6-8, the J call TRBJ2-3; D perhaps matches TRBD2 (6 bases). V lost 6 bases to trimming and J lost 0 bases, with 16 bases between them. The germline gives CDR1 MNHGY, CDR2 SAAAGT. The CDR3 sequence is 16 residues long. The CDR3 DNA reads as TGTGCCAGCAGAGGAATAGCGGTTCCTAGCACAGATACGCAGTATTTT. Its protein product is CASRGIAVPSTDTQYF.

This chain connects TRBV5-1 to TRBJ2-7; perhaps TRBD1 as D (6 bases). The CDR3 extends over 13 amino acids. Trimming stripped 3 bases from V and 2 bases from J, with 9 bases between. Germline CDR1 and CDR2: SGHRS and YFSETQ. In nucleotides, the CDR3 is TGCGCCAGCAGCTCGACAGGAGCCTACGAGCAGTACTTC. As protein: CASSSTGAYEQYF.

The chain employs TRBV7-2 and TRBJ1-5; D is ambiguous. Between the trimmed V and J ends, which lost 6 bases and 3 bases, there was a span of 6 bases. Germline V gene data show CDR1 as SGHTA and CDR2 as FQGNSA. The CDR3 is 12 residues long. CDR3 sequence (DNA): TGTGCCAGCAGTGGGGTCAATCAGCCCCAGCATTTT. It is translated as CASSGVNQPQHF.

This sequence joins TRBV2 and TRBJ1-5; 8 bases line up with TRBD1. The CDR3 length is 15 residues. The V and J ends lost 3 bases and 1 base, in that order; junction bases with no gene match: 2. The germline V gene encodes CDR1 SNHLY and CDR2 FYNNEI. The CDR3, as DNA: TGTGCCAGCAGTGAGGACAGGGTAAGCAATCAGCCCCAGCATTTT. Translation: CASSEDRVSNQPQHF.